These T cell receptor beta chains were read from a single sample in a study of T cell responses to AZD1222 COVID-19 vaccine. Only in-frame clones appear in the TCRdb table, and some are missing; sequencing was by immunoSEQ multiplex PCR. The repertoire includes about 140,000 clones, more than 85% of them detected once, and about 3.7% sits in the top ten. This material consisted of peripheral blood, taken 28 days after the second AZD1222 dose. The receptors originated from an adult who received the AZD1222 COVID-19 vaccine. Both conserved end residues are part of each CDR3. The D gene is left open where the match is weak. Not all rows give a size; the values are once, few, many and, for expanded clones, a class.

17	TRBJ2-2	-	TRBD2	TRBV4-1	TGCGCCAGCAGCCCCCGGACTAGCGGGAGTGGCCCCGGGGAGCTGTTTTTT	CASSPRTSGSGPGELFF
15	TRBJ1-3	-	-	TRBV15	TGTGCCACGGCGTTGGAATACTCCTCTGGAAACACCATATATTTT	CATALEYSSGNTIYF
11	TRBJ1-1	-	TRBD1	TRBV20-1	TGCAGTGCGGGACAGTACACTGAAGCTTTCTTT	CSAGQYTEAFF
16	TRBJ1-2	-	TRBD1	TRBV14	TGTGCCAGCAGCCACCGAACAGGGGGCGACGGCTATGGCTACACCTTC	CASSHRTGGDGYGYTF
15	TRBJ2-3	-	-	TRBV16	TGTGCCAGCAGCCAATCCGCGGACAACACAGATACGCAGTATTTT	CASSQSADNTDTQYF
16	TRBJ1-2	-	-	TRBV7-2	TGTGCCAGCACCCGACAGGCCGCTATAAGTAACTATGGCTACACCTTC	CASTRQAAISNYGYTF
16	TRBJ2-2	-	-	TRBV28	TGTGCCAGCAACCCAACATCGGGACTCCGAGCCGGGGAGCTGTTTTTT	CASNPTSGLRAGELFF
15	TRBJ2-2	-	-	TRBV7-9	TGTGCCAGCAGCTTAGGGCGGACTGACACCGGGGAGCTGTTTTTT	CASSLGRTDTGELFF
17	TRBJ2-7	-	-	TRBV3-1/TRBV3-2	TGTGCCAGCAGCCAGTCCCACCTTACAGGGCTGGCCGGCGAGCAGTACTTC	CASSQSHLTGLAGEQYF
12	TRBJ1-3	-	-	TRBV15	TGTGCCACCAGCAGCGGTAGAAACACCATATATTTT	CATSSGRNTIYF
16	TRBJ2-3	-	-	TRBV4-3	TGCGCCAGCAGCCAAGATTTGCTGGAAGAAACAGATACGCAGTATTTT	CASSQDLLEETDTQYF
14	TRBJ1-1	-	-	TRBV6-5	TGTGCCAGCAGGAAAGACGGTCACTCGGCTGAAGCTTTCTTT	CASRKDGHSAEAFF
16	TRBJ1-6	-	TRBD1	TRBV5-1	TGCGCCAGCAGCCCACTCCCGGGACAGGGAAACTCACCCCTCCACTTT	CASSPLPGQGNSPLHF
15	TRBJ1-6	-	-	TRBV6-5	TGTGCCAGCAGTTACTCGTCGGGCCATAATTCACCCCTCCACTTT	CASSYSSGHNSPLHF
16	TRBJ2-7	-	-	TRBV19	TGTGCCAGTAGTATACGGGTAGGGGCCGGACCCTACGAGCAGTACTTC	CASSIRVGAGPYEQYF
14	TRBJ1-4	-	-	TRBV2	TGTGCCAGCAGTGAAGAGGTCCGGGATGAAAAACTGTTTTTT	CASSEEVRDEKLFF
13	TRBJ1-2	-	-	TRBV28	TGTGCCAGCAGTCTAGTAGAGGCCTATGGCTACACCTTC	CASSLVEAYGYTF
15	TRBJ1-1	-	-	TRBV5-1	TGCGCCAGCAGCTCCTCAGGGTCTGGGAACACTGAAGCTTTCTTT	CASSSSGSGNTEAFF
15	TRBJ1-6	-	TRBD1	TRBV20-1	TGCAGTGTTAGTCCATACACAGGGGAAAATTCACCCCTCCACTTT	CSVSPYTGENSPLHF
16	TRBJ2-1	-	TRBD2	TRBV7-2	TGTGCCACTACAGGGGCTAGCGGGAGAAACTACAATGAGCAGTTCTTC	CATTGASGRNYNEQFF
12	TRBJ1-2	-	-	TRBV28	TGTGCCACCGGGGGGGGTCTATATGGCTACACCTTC	CATGGGLYGYTF
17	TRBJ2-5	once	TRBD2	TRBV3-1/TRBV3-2	TGTGCCAGCAGCCCCCTACCGGGACTAGAAGACCAAGAGACCCAGTACTTC	CASSPLPGLEDQETQYF
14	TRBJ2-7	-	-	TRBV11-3	TGTGCCAGCAGCTTCCAGCGTCTAGTCTACGAGCAGTACTTC	CASSFQRLVYEQYF
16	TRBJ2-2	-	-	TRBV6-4	TGTGCCAGCAGTGACTCCCCCGGACACCGCACCGGGGAGCTGTTTTTT	CASSDSPGHRTGELFF
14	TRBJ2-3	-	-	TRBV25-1	TGTGCCAGCGGGGAGCACAGGGATATAGATACGCAGTATTTT	CASGEHRDIDTQYF
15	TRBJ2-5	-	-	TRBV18	TGTGCCAGCTCACCACCCGGGCTCCCGAAAGAGACCCAGTACTTC	CASSPPGLPKETQYF
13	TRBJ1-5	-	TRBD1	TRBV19	TGTGCCATTCAACAGGGACAGGGGCAGCCCCAGCATTTT	CAIQQGQGQPQHF
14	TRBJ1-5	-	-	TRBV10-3	TGTGCCATCGCGGCAACTGGGGGAAATCAGCCCCAGCATTTT	CAIAATGGNQPQHF
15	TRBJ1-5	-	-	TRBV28	TGTGCCAGCAGTTTAAGGACAACCGGGAATCAGCCCCAGCATTTT	CASSLRTTGNQPQHF
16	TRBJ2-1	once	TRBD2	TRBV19	TGTGCCAGTAGTACGCCGGGACTAGCGCCCGGCAATGAGCAGTTCTTC	CASSTPGLAPGNEQFF
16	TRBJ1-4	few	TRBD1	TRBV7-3	TGTGCCAGCAGCCCATTAACAGGGGGGACTAATGAAAAACTGTTTTTT	CASSPLTGGTNEKLFF
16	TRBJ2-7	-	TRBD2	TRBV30	TGTGCCTGGGGGACAGAGGGACTAGCGGCTACCTACGAGCAGTACTTC	CAWGTEGLAATYEQYF
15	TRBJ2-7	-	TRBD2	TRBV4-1	TGCGCCAGCAGCCAGGCTAGCGGGGGGACCTACGAGCAGTACTTC	CASSQASGGTYEQYF
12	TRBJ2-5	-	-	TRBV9	TGTGCCAGCAGAGGACGCGAAGAGACCCAGTACTTC	CASRGREETQYF
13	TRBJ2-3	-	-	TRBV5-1	TGCGCCAGCAGCTTGGTGGGCCTATCAACGCAGTATTTT	CASSLVGLSTQYF
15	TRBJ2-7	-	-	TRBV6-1	TGTGCCAGCAGTGAAGGGACAGTTTCACTCTACGAGCAGTACTTC	CASSEGTVSLYEQYF
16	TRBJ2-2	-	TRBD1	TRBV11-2	TGTGCCAGCAGCTCACCGGGACAGGGAAACACCGGGGAGCTGTTTTTT	CASSSPGQGNTGELFF
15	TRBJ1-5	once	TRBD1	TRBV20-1	TGCAGTGCTAGTAAGTCGACAGGGTCCAATCAGCCCCAGCATTTT	CSASKSTGSNQPQHF
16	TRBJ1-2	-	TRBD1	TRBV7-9	TGTGCCAGCAGCCACCGGGACAGGGGAACTAACTATGGCTACACCTTC	CASSHRDRGTNYGYTF
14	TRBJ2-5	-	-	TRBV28	TGTGCCAGCAGTATCCGGACCGGTCAAGAGACCCAGTACTTC	CASSIRTGQETQYF
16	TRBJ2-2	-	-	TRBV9	TGTGCCAGCAGCGTAGCTCGAAGCCCGAACACCGGGGAGCTGTTTTTT	CASSVARSPNTGELFF
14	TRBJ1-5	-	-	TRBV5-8	TGTGCCAGCAGCCTTTTCAGGGGCGATCAGCCCCAGCATTTT	CASSLFRGDQPQHF
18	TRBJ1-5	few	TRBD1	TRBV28	TGTGCCAGCAGTTTATTGCCCCCCGGGACAGGAGTCAATCAGCCCCAGCATTTT	CASSLLPPGTGVNQPQHF
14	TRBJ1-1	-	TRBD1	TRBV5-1	TGCGCCAGCAGCGAGGACAGGGCGAACACTGAAGCTTTCTTT	CASSEDRANTEAFF
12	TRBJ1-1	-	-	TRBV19	TGTGCCAGTAGCCGGACATTTTCTGAAGCTTTCTTT	CASSRTFSEAFF
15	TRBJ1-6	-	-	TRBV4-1	TGCGCCAGCAGCCAAGGGAGGGACGGTAATTCACCCCTCCACTTT	CASSQGRDGNSPLHF
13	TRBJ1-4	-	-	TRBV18	TGTGCCAGCTCACCTGGACACGGAAGGGAACTGTTTTTT	CASSPGHGRELFF
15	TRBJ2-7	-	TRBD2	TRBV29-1	TGCAGCGTTGGAGGGGGGACTAGCGGGTCCTACGAGCAGTACTTC	CSVGGGTSGSYEQYF
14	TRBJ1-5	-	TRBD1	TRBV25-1	TGTGCCAGCAGCGCGACAGGGGGTAGCCAGCCCCAGCATTTT	CASSATGGSQPQHF
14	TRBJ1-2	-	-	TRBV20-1	TGCAGTGCTAGTTTGCCAGGGAAGGACTATGGCTACACCTTC	CSASLPGKDYGYTF
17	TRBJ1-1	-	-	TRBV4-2	TGTGCCAGCAGCCAAGCTACTGTTGGTCACTCGAACACTGAAGCTTTCTTT	CASSQATVGHSNTEAFF
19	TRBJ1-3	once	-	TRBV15	TGTGCCACCAGCAGAGATCCAAACAGTAAAACTTTCTCTGGAAACACCATATATTTT	CATSRDPNSKTFSGNTIYF
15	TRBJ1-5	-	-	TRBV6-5	TGTGCCAGCAGTCCATCTCAAGGGGTGAATCAGCCCCAGCATTTT	CASSPSQGVNQPQHF
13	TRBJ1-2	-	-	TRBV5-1	TGCGCCAGCAGCCCCGGGGAAAACTATGGCTACACCTTC	CASSPGENYGYTF